This TCR beta chain came from a study of cytomegalovirus exposure and HLA in healthy donors. Study details: Earlier work reported 95 million to 130 million unique TCR beta sequences from about 180 million T cells.

The PCR contained 60 Vbeta and 13 Jbeta primers. Clones were sequenced by immunoSEQ multiplex PCR, and TCRdb holds only the in-frame ones, with some missing. This table has 90,000 to 100,000 clones, about 80% appearing once. General study findings and limits: When a later analysis was performed, an Asian-associated ancestry cluster reportedly had fewer N-insertions than the roughly 630-donor mean. TCR beta sequences numbering around 15,000 were associated with HLA alleles at 0.05 false discovery rate in a later analysis. In a later analysis, parvovirus B19, influenza, CMV and Epstein-Barr virus appeared linked to several top co-occurrence clusters.

V dropped 4 bases and J dropped 2 bases, with 12 bases sitting between them. CDR3 length equals 14 residues. Germline V gene sequence: CDR1 MDHEN, CDR2 SYDVKM. Concerning this clone: Its antigen is as yet unknown.

The sequenced sample consisted of PBMCs. This chain links TRBV28 with TRBJ2-7; D uncertain. The receptor was isolated from a man aged 40-50 years in good health and CMV-seronegative. CDR3 region: CASSSPRSAYEQYF. The CDR3 coding sequence is TGTGCCAGCAGTTCCCCGCGTTCCGCCTACGAGCAGTACTTC. The whole variable domain, remainder taken from reference TRBV28 and TRBJ2-7, is DVKVTQSSRYLVKRTGEKVFLECVQDMDHENMFWYRQDPGLGLRLIYFSYDVKMKEKGDIPEGYSVSREKKERFSLILESASTNQTSMYLCASSSPRSAYEQYFGPGTRLTVT.